This T cell receptor (beta chain) was sequenced in a study of beta chain features in type 1 diabetes. Study-wide context: In all, around 99 million sorted cells from all samples were analyzed.

The whole isolated RNA underwent reverse transcription, so sequencing captured expressed TCRB transcripts. About 3.6 million reads were obtained on average from naive, central memory and regulatory T cell samples. Here immunoSEQ multiplex PCR was the method, and the copy in TCRdb shows in-frame clones only, minus some. The sample has 600,000 to 650,000 clones; 15% to 18% are singletons. A single heparinised blood sample, averaging about 100 mL, was obtained per donor. Sorting based on CD45RO/CCR7/CD25/CD127/CD95/CD27 separated CD4+ naive, central memory, regulatory and stem cell-like memory cells. V lost 5 bases and J lost 5; bases outside the gene matches: 6. This CDR3 is 15 amino acids long. Germline V CDR1 and CDR2: SNHLY, FYNNEI.

The chain couples TRBV2 to TRBJ1-5; 10 bases fit TRBD1. Source material: naive CD4+ T cells from blood. This sequence was found in a man aged 18 to 30 in good health. This CDR3 reads CASSRRDRGDQPQHF. The CDR3 DNA is TGTGCCAGCAGTCGTCGGGACAGGGGAGATCAGCCCCAGCATTTT.